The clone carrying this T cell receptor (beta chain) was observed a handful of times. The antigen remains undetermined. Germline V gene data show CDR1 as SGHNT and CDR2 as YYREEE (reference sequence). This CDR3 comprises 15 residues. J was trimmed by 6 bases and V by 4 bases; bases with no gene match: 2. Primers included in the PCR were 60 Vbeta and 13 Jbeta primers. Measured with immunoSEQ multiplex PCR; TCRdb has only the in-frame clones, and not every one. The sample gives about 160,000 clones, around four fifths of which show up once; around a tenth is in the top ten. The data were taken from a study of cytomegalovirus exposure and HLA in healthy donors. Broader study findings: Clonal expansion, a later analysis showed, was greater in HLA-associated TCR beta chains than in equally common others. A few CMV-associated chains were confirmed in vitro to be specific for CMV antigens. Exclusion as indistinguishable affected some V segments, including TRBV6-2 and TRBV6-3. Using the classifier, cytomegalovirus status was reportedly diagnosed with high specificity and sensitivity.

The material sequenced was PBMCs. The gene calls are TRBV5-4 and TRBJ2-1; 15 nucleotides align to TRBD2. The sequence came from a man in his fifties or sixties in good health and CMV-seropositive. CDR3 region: CASSTGLAGGNEQFF. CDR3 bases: TGTGCCAGCAGCACGGGACTAGCGGGAGGCAATGAGCAGTTCTTC. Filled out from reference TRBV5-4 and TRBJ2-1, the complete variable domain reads ETGVTQSPTHLIKTRGQQVTLRCSSQSGHNTVSWYQQALGQGPQFIFQYYREEENGRGNFPPRFSGLQFPNYSSELNVNALELDDSALYLCASSTGLAGGNEQFFGPGTRLTVL.